The 18 T cell receptor beta chains below all came from one sample that was sequenced in a study of identifying expanded T cells in peripheral blood. This table comes from immunoSEQ multiplex PCR, and its TCRdb copy is limited to in-frame clones, with some not included. This table holds approximately 85,000 clones, approximately 90% found once. Material for sequencing was blood. These receptor sequences come from a person between 18 and 69 years old in good health.

This chain joins TRBV27 and TRBJ2-7; D gene ambiguous. CDR3 length equals 17 residues. CDR1 and CDR2 (germline): MNHEY, SMNVEV (reference sequence). Between the trimmed V and J ends, which lost 4 bases and 2 bases, there was a span of 21 bases. CDR3: CASSSAYVAHRPYEQYF. CDR3 sequence (DNA): TGTGCCAGCAGTTCGGCCTACGTAGCTCACCGGCCCTACGAGCAGTACTTC.

This clone was seen just once. The chain has TRBV4-3 and TRBJ2-7; 7 bases are shared with TRBD2. The V segment lost 0 bases and the J segment 0 bases; nucleotides outside the gene matches: 5. CDR1 and CDR2 from the germline V gene are LGHNA and YSLEER. The CDR3 contains 16 residues. The CDR3 here is CASSQDLGGSSYEQYF. The CDR3 nucleotides read TGCGCCAGCAGCCAAGATCTGGGGGGGAGCTCCTACGAGCAGTACTTC.

The J gene is TRBJ2-7, the V gene TRBV11-2; D is undetermined. The V and J ends lost 1 base and 4 bases respectively, with 14 bases between them. Per the germline V gene, CDR1 is SGHAT and CDR2 is FQNNGV. The CDR3 is 15 residues long. CDR3 in DNA: TGTGCCAGCAGCTTAGGGTTTGGGGTGACTTACGAGCAGTACTTC. Encoded protein: CASSLGFGVTYEQYF.

This chain links TRBV4-3 with TRBJ1-2; 8 bases are shared with TRBD1. Germline V gene sequence: CDR1 LGHNA, CDR2 YSLEER. The V gene end was trimmed by 0 bases and the J gene end by 1 base; junction bases not matched to a gene: 10. The CDR3 contains 18 residues. The DNA of the CDR3 is TGCGCCAGCAGCCAAGATCAGGGGGCGAACTCCAATAACTATGGCTACACCTTC. Encoded protein: CASSQDQGANSNNYGYTF.

The rearrangement uses TRBV18 and TRBJ1-6, with 8 bases lining up with TRBD1. V shed 2 bases, J shed 8 bases, and the junction held 2 bases outside the gene matches. CDR3 length: 14 residues. In germline, CDR1 is KGHSH, CDR2 LQKENI. The CDR3 loop reads CASSPTGGDSPLHF. DNA for the CDR3: TGTGCCAGCTCACCAACAGGGGGAGATTCACCCCTCCACTTT.

V and J are TRBV2 and TRBJ1-2; 8 bases are shared with TRBD1. Per germline, CDR1 SNHLY and CDR2 FYNNEI. This CDR3 has 15 residues. V trimming: 5 bases; J trimming: 4 bases; junction bases outside the gene matches: 9. This CDR3 is CASSRRGQGSYGYTF. CDR3 coding DNA: TGTGCCAGCAGTCGAAGAGGACAGGGATCCTATGGCTACACCTTC. The whole variable domain, remainder taken from reference TRBV2 and TRBJ1-2, is EPEVTQTPSHQVTQMGQEVILRCVPISNHLYFYWYRQILGQKVEFLVSFYNNEISEKSEIFDDQFSVERPDGSNFTLKIRSTKLEDSAMYFCASSRRGQGSYGYTFGSGTRLTVV.

This chain uses TRBV2 with TRBJ2-1; D gene unclear. The V end lost 2 bases, the J end lost 7 bases, and 12 bases lay between the germline ends. CDR1 and CDR2 from the germline V gene are SNHLY and FYNNEI. The CDR3 runs 14 residues. CDR3 in DNA: TGTGCCAGCAGTGAAAGTCCCTCACGGAATGAGCAGTTCTTC. It encodes CASSESPSRNEQFF.

The chain joins TRBV28 to TRBJ2-6; no reliable D call. The CDR3 length is 13 residues. Germline V gene data show CDR1 as MDHEN and CDR2 as SYDVKM. Between the trimmed V and J ends, which lost 10 bases and 0 bases, there was a span of 7 bases. CDR3 in amino acids: CATRDSGANVLTF. CDR3 in DNA: TGTGCCACTAGGGACTCTGGGGCCAACGTCCTGACTTTC.

This chain uses TRBV2 with TRBJ1-5, with D perhaps matching TRBD1 (6 bases). Germline CDR1 and CDR2: SNHLY and FYNNEI. V was pared by 1 base and J by 3 bases, with 10 bases between. There are 15 residues in the CDR3. CDR3 nucleotides: TGTGCCAGCAGTGAAGTCTGGGGGGCCAATCAGCCCCAGCATTTT. Protein product: CASSEVWGANQPQHF.

This chain uses TRBV19 with TRBJ1-2; D is undetermined. V dropped 6 bases and J dropped 4 bases, with 12 bases sitting between them. The CDR3 sequence is 13 residues long. Germline V gives CDR1 LNHDA, CDR2 SQIVND (reference sequence). CDR3 nucleotides: TGTGCCAGTAGCCTGCCAGAGCGCTATGGCTACACCTTC. Its translation is CASSLPERYGYTF.

The rearrangement uses TRBV6-6 and TRBJ2-1; possibly TRBD2 for D (7 bases). The V end lost 10 bases, the J end lost 8 bases, and 18 bases lay between the germline ends. In germline, CDR1 is MNHNY, CDR2 SVGAGI (reference sequence). This CDR3 comprises 13 residues. The CDR3 region is CATKGGGMDEQFF. The CDR3 region has the DNA TGTGCCACCAAGGGGGGGGGCATGGATGAGCAGTTCTTC.

The chain joins TRBV7-2 to TRBJ2-2; D is unresolved. The CDR3 length is 12 residues. The V gene lost 4 bases and the J gene lost 5 bases, with 5 bases spanning the gap. The germline CDR1 and CDR2 sequences are SGHTA and FQGNSA. For the CDR3, the DNA is TGTGCCAGCAGCTATTTTACCGGGGAGCTGTTTTTT. Its translation: CASSYFTGELFF.

The chain combines TRBV18 with TRBJ2-3; tentative D call: TRBD1 (5 bases). Per germline, CDR1 KGHSH and CDR2 LQKENI. The CDR3 is 15 residues long. Trimming stripped 3 bases from V and 2 bases from J, with 12 bases between. Here the CDR3 DNA reads TGTGCCAGCTCACCGCCGACAGCTTACACAGATACGCAGTATTTT. Translated, it gives CASSPPTAYTDTQYF.

The chain employs TRBV5-4 and TRBJ2-4; 8 nucleotides agree with TRBD2. V shed 4 bases and J 2 bases; nucleotides not matched to a gene: 11. The CDR3 is 17 amino acids. CDR1 and CDR2 from the germline V gene are SGHNT and YYREEE (reference sequence). CDR3 in amino acids: CASSEAGGARTKNIQYF. The CDR3 coding sequence is TGTGCCAGCAGCGAAGCCGGGGGGGCCCGAACCAAAAACATTCAGTACTTC.

Only one count was recorded for this clone. The chain combines TRBV5-1 with TRBJ1-1; D uncertain. The CDR3 is 19 amino acids. Trimming removed 0 bases from V and 3 bases from J, with 24 bases in between. The germline V gene encodes CDR1 SGHRS and CDR2 YFSETQ. CDR3 in amino acids: CASSLGLPLGIVWDTEAFF. The CDR3 DNA is TGCGCCAGCAGCTTGGGACTCCCTTTGGGGATCGTATGGGACACTGAAGCTTTCTTT.

The J gene is TRBJ1-2, the V gene TRBV5-5; perhaps TRBD1 as D (6 bases). The germline V and J ends were trimmed by 4 bases and 0 bases, with 16 bases remaining between them. Germline CDR1 and CDR2: SGHKS and YYEKEE (reference sequence). The CDR3 consists of 16 residues. The CDR3 here is CASSVRQVLANYGYTF. The CDR3 nucleotides read TGTGCCAGCAGCGTGCGACAGGTTCTAGCTAACTATGGCTACACCTTC.

The CDR3 loop reads CASTGGISYEQYF. The DNA for the CDR3 is TGTGCCAGCACGGGGGGCATCTCCTACGAGCAGTACTTC. The chain links TRBV28 to TRBJ2-7; weak D call: TRBD2 (7 bases). There are 13 residues in the CDR3. Germline CDR1 is MDHEN and CDR2 is SYDVKM. Trimming took off 7 bases at V and 0 bases at J, with 10 bases between the two ends.

In DNA form, the CDR3 reads TGTGCCAGTAGTATAGCGCACAGGGCAACTAATGAAAAACTGTTTTTT. Protein: CASSIAHRATNEKLFF. The V call is TRBV19, the J call TRBJ1-4, with a tentative D call TRBD1 (6 bases). Trimming removed 1 base at V and 0 bases at J, with 9 bases between. The germline V gene has CDR1 LNHDA and CDR2 SQIVND (reference sequence). The CDR3 covers 16 residues.